The 13 T cell receptor beta chains presented below share a single source sample, sequenced in a study of T cell changes during pregnancy in multiple sclerosis. Sequencing used immunoSEQ multiplex PCR; TCRdb keeps in-frame clones, though not all of them. This sample has about 19,000 clones, with around 90% found just once. The input for sequencing was CD8+ T cells from peripheral blood mononuclear cells, taken after pregnancy. All receptors come from a female donor in good health, enrolled as a control in a pregnancy study.

This rearrangement joins TRBV27 to TRBJ1-2, with D maybe TRBD1 (6 bases). Germline lookup yields CDR1 MNHEY and CDR2 SMNVEV (reference sequence). Trimming left V 7 bases short and J 10 bases short, with 16 bases between. CDR3 size: 12 residues. CDR3 sequence (DNA): TGTGCCAGCACTTCAGGACAGACACCCTACACCTTC. Protein product: CASTSGQTPYTF.

The chain couples TRBV7-9 to TRBJ2-7; 7 bases are a match to TRBD1. This CDR3 has 14 residues. The J segment lost 0 bases and the V segment lost 5 bases, leaving 4 bases of the junction unmatched. Germline CDR1 SEHNR, CDR2 FQNEAQ (reference sequence). Written as DNA, the CDR3 is TGTGCCAGCAGCGATGGGACAGTCTCCTACGAGCAGTACTTC. Its protein is CASSDGTVSYEQYF.

This clone was seen a handful of times. This chain joins TRBV30 and TRBJ1-5; weak D call: TRBD1 (6 bases). Germline CDR1 and CDR2: GTSNPN and SVGIG (reference sequence). The CDR3 spans 14 residues. V was trimmed by 0 bases and J by 6 bases, leaving 12 bases between them. This chain's CDR3 is CAWSVTGWVQPQHF. The CDR3 DNA is TGTGCCTGGAGTGTTACAGGGTGGGTTCAGCCCCAGCATTTT.

The chain links TRBV6-4 to TRBJ1-6; TRBD1 agrees at 9 bases. The CDR3 has 15 amino acids. Germline V gives CDR1 MRHNA, CDR2 SNTAGT. V was pared by 0 bases and J by 9 bases, with 3 bases of the junction left unmatched. The CDR3 spells CASSDSRDRASPLHF. CDR3 bases: TGTGCCAGCAGTGACTCGAGGGACAGGGCTTCACCCCTCCACTTT.

The chain is built from TRBV15 and TRBJ2-7, with 7 bases fitting TRBD1. The CDR3 totals 12 residues. The V and J ends lost 2 bases and 6 bases, in that order; junction bases with no gene match: 1. Germline V gives CDR1 LNHNV, CDR2 YYDKDF (reference sequence). Here the CDR3 DNA reads TGTGCCACCAGCAGAACAGGGGTCGAGCAGTACTTC. Translation: CATSRTGVEQYF.

The rearrangement uses TRBV27 and TRBJ2-7; 9 positions match TRBD1. The germline V gene encodes CDR1 MNHEY and CDR2 SMNVEV (reference sequence). The CDR3 loop spans 16 amino acids. V gave up 4 bases and J gave up 2 bases; unmatched junction bases: 9. Here the CDR3 DNA reads TGTGCCAGCAGTTCGACCCCCGGGACAGGGACCTACGAGCAGTACTTC. It specifies CASSSTPGTGTYEQYF.

The chain recombines TRBV14 with TRBJ1-1, with D maybe TRBD1 (5 bases). The V end was cut by 5 bases, the J end by 4 bases, with 11 bases between. CDR3 length: 13 amino acids. From germline, CDR1 is SGHDN and CDR2 FVKESK. The CDR3 sequence: CASSEPGGTEAFF. The CDR3 DNA follows: TGTGCCAGCAGCGAACCGGGGGGCACTGAAGCTTTCTTT.

The V call is TRBV4-3, the J call TRBJ1-1; D call uncertain. From germline, CDR1 is LGHNA and CDR2 YSLEER. The length of the CDR3 is 14 residues. Trimming pared 4 bases from V and 3 bases from J, leaving 12 bases between. In nucleotides, the CDR3 is TGCGCCAGCAGCCGATCTACGCGGGACACTGAAGCTTTCTTT. Protein product: CASSRSTRDTEAFF.

The genes are TRBV19 and TRBJ1-5, with 9 bases matching TRBD1. CDR3 length equals 15 residues. Unmatched junction bases numbered 3, after V lost 5 bases and J lost 1 base. Germline lookup yields CDR1 LNHDA and CDR2 SQIVND (reference sequence). The CDR3 loop reads CASSWTGESNQPQHF. As DNA, the CDR3 is TGTGCCAGTAGTTGGACAGGGGAGAGCAATCAGCCCCAGCATTTT. The full variable domain, with the rest looked up from reference TRBV19 and TRBJ1-5, is DGGITQSPKYLFRKEGQNVTLSCEQNLNHDAMYWYRQDPGQGLRLIYYSQIVNDFQKGDIAEGYSVSREKKESFPLTVTSAQKNPTAFYLCASSWTGESNQPQHFGDGTRLSIL.

J is TRBJ2-7 and V is TRBV5-5; D may be TRBD2 (5 bases). The CDR3 totals 14 residues. The germline CDR1 and CDR2 sequences are SGHKS and YYEKEE (reference sequence). Trimming left V 2 bases short and J 2 bases short, with 11 bases between. CDR3 sequence reads: CASSFTDGAYEQYF. CDR3 nucleotide sequence: TGTGCCAGCAGCTTCACGGACGGGGCCTACGAGCAGTACTTC.

This chain connects TRBV11-2 to TRBJ2-3; D unclear. V lost 5 bases to trimming and J lost 5 bases, with 17 bases between them. This CDR3 has 15 amino acids. Germline CDR1 SGHAT, CDR2 FQNNGV. The CDR3, as DNA: TGTGCCAGCAGCCCTCGACCTTCCCCGGGAGATACGCAGTATTTT. This gives the protein CASSPRPSPGDTQYF.

CDR3 sequence (DNA): TGTGCCAGCAGCCCCGGCGGGTGGCGGAAAGCTTTCTTT. It codes for CASSPGGWRKAFF. The chain uses TRBV9 and TRBJ1-1; D is unclear. V was clipped by 4 bases and J by 9 bases, with 16 bases between them. The CDR3 covers 13 residues. Germline values: CDR1 SGDLS, CDR2 YYNGEE.

The gene calls are TRBV4-3 and TRBJ2-3; 13 nucleotides align to TRBD2. V trimming: 0 bases; J trimming: 4 bases; junction bases outside the gene matches: 7. The length of the CDR3 is 18 residues. Germline V gene data show CDR1 as LGHNA and CDR2 as YSLEER. The CDR3 loop reads CASSQENRGTSGADTQYF. DNA of the CDR3: TGCGCCAGCAGCCAAGAGAATCGAGGGACTAGCGGGGCAGATACGCAGTATTTT.